The T cell receptor (beta chain) under discussion was sequenced for a study of memory CD4+ T cells and cytomegalovirus serostatus. Across the whole study: Donors were healthy Belgian adults, 8 to 10 CMV seropositive and 20 to 25 seronegative. General study points: Suggested: most of the CMV-linked TCR signature lies in CD4+ memory cells. CD4+ memory repertoires contained 67 of 164 reported CMV TCRbeta sequences.

The protocol was immunoSEQ multiplex PCR, while the TCRdb copy is restricted to in-frame clones and leaves out a portion. This repertoire shows about 42,000 clones, around four fifths found once; its top ten account for around 0.91%. This CDR3 has 12 residues. Germline V CDR1 and CDR2: SGHTA, FQGTGA. Trimming removed 5 bases from V and 13 bases from J, with 12 bases in between. This clone was observed a handful of times. Its antigen is undetermined. The sort gate was single viable CD3+CD4+CD8-CD45RO+ cells for memory CD4+ T cells. Donors' CMV status reflects serum IgG against pp150, pp28, p38, p52. This receptor was taken from an adult in good health and CMV-seronegative. The sequenced material came from memory CD4+ T cells from blood. J is TRBJ1-6 and V is TRBV7-3; no firm D call. The CDR3 DNA reads TGTGCCAGCAGCCTCACGTTGGGGCCCCTCCACTTT. Amino acids: CASSLTLGPLHF.